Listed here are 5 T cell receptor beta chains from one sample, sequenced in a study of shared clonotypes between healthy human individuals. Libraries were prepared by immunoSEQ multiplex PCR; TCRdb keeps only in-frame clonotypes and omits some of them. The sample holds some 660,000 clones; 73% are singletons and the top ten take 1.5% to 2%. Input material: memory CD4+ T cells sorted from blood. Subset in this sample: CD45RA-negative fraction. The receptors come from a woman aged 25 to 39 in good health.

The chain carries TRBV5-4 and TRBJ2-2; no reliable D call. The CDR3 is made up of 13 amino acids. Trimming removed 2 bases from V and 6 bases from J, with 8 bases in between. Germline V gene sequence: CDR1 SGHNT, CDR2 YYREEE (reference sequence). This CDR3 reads CASSFLEAGELFF. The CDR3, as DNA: TGTGCCAGCAGCTTTCTCGAAGCCGGGGAGCTGTTTTTT. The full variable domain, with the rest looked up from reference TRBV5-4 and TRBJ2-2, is ETGVTQSPTHLIKTRGQQVTLRCSSQSGHNTVSWYQQALGQGPQFIFQYYREEENGRGNFPPRFSGLQFPNYSSELNVNALELDDSALYLCASSFLEAGELFFGEGSRLTVL.

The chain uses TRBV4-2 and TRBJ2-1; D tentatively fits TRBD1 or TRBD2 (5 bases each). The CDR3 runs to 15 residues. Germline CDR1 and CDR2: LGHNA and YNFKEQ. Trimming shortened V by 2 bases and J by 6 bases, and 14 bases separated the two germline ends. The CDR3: CASSQPGQGRNEQFF. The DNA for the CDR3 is TGTGCCAGCAGCCAACCGGGGCAGGGACGCAATGAGCAGTTCTTC.

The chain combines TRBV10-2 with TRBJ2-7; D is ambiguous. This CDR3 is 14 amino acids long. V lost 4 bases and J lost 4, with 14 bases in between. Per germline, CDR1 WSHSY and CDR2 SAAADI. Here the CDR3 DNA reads TGCGCCAGCAGTGTGGCAGAAGTTATGTACGAGCAGTACTTC. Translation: CASSVAEVMYEQYF.

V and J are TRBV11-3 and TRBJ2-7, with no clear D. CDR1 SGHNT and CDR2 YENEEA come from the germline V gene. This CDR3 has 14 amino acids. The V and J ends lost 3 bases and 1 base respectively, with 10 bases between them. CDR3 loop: CASSFGFPSYEQYF. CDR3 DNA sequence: TGTGCCAGCAGCTTTGGGTTCCCTTCCTACGAGCAGTACTTC.

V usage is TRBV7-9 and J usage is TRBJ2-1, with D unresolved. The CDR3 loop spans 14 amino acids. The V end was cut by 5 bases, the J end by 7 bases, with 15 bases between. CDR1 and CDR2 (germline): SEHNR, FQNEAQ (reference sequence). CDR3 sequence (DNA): TGTGCCAGCAGCCCTGAATTCCCACTGAATGAGCAGTTCTTC. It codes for CASSPEFPLNEQFF. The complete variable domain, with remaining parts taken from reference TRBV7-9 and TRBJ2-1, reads DTGVSQNPRHKITKRGQNVTFRCDPISEHNRLYWYRQTLGQGPEFLTYFQNEAQLEKSRLLSDRFSAERPKGSFSTLEIQRTEQGDSAMYLCASSPEFPLNEQFFGPGTRLTVL.